Listed below are T cell receptor beta chains from one sample, sequenced in a study of T-cell reconstitution after alpha-beta-depleted transplantation in children. TCRdb independently ran MiXCR on the PCR reads; one entry per CDR3 protein. The data contain roughly 590,000 distinct CDR3 sequences, 16% of them singletons. The sequenced sample was PBMCs from the stem cell graft donor, obtained from the stem cell graft. The receptors shown here come from a human donor who donated a stem cell graft to a child with acute myeloid leukemia. Both conserved end residues are part of each CDR3. Fields, in order: V gene, clone size, J gene, D gene, CDR3 protein, CDR3 DNA. The D gene is left open where the match is weak. Clone size is stated in some rows and not others, as once, few, many or a class when expanded.

TRBV5-1	few	TRBJ2-5	TRBD2	CASSLSPGGGQETQYF	TGCGCCAGCAGCTTGTCCCCCGGCGGGGGCCAAGAGACCCAGTACTTC
TRBV7-9	NA	TRBJ2-5	NA	CASSSRTGQGETQYF	TGTGCCAGCAGCTCCCGAACAGGGCAGGGAGAGACCCAGTACTTC
TRBV7-7	NA	TRBJ2-1	TRBD1	CASSSTGQTNNEQFF	TGTGCCAGCAGCTCTACGGGACAGACCAACAATGAGCAGTTCTTC
TRBV5-1	few	TRBJ1-1	NA	CASSPLDSMNTEAFF	TGCGCCAGCAGCCCCCTAGACAGCATGAACACTGAAGCTTTCTTT
TRBV20-1	many	TRBJ2-7	NA	CSARYLPQTWQGTYEQYF	TGCAGTGCTAGATATCTCCCGCAGACATGGCAGGGGACCTACGAGCAGTACTTC
TRBV7-9	NA	TRBJ1-4	TRBD1	CASSDREVDEKLFF	TGTGCCAGCAGCGACAGGGAAGTCGATGAAAAACTGTTTTTT
TRBV7-9	NA	TRBJ1-5	TRBD1	CASSFYGQGGIQPQHF	TGTGCCAGCAGCTTTTACGGACAGGGAGGTATTCAGCCCCAGCATTTT
TRBV18	NA	TRBJ2-7	TRBD1	CASSSRGTGQQYF	TGTGCCAGCTCTTCCAGGGGGACGGGGCAGCAGTACTTC
TRBV20-1	many	TRBJ2-7	NA	CSARDTEPTYEQYF	TGCAGTGCTAGAGATACGGAACCAACCTACGAGCAGTACTTC
TRBV6-5	many	TRBJ2-3	NA	CARQADTQYF	TGTGCCAGGCAGGCAGATACGCAGTATTTT
TRBV29-1	NA	TRBJ2-1	NA	CSVTAGPEQFF	TGCAGCGTTACCGCAGGGCCCGAGCAGTTCTTC
TRBV20-1	many	TRBJ1-1	NA	CSARYSDTEAFF	TGCAGTGCTAGATACAGTGACACTGAAGCTTTCTTT
TRBV29-1	few	TRBJ2-1	TRBD1	CSVEGPGTGWGNEQFF	TGCAGCGTTGAAGGCCCCGGGACAGGCTGGGGTAATGAGCAGTTCTTC
TRBV19	NA	TRBJ1-5	NA	CASSWDGRQPQHF	TGTGCCAGTAGTTGGGACGGGAGGCAGCCCCAGCATTTT
TRBV5-1	few	TRBJ1-2	TRBD1	CASAGTGSSYTF	TGCGCCAGCGCCGGGACAGGATCAAGCTACACCTTC
TRBV7-9	NA	TRBJ2-1	TRBD2	CASSLWASGTSSGEQFF	TGTGCCAGCAGCTTGTGGGCTTCCGGGACTAGTTCTGGTGAGCAGTTCTTC
TRBV27	few	TRBJ1-1	NA	CASSFQVGTEAFF	TGTGCCAGCAGTTTCCAGGTGGGCACTGAAGCTTTCTTT
TRBV9	NA	TRBJ2-2	NA	CASSVRYRDGELFF	TGTGCCAGCAGCGTACGATACAGGGACGGGGAGCTGTTTTTT
TRBV6-2/TRBV6-3	NA	TRBJ2-6	NA	CASSKISGANVLTF	TGTGCCAGCAGTAAGATCTCTGGGGCCAACGTCCTGACTTTC
TRBV7-2	few	TRBJ1-1	NA	CASRATRFTEAFF	TGTGCCAGCAGGGCGACTCGGTTTACTGAAGCTTTCTTT
TRBV11-2	few	TRBJ2-1	NA	CASSLDFEGQQFF	TGTGCCAGCAGCTTAGATTTTGAGGGTCAGCAGTTCTTC
TRBV11-2	few	TRBJ2-1	NA	CASSLRQDSLVSRTYNEQFF	TGTGCCAGCAGCTTAAGGCAGGACAGCCTCGTGTCGCGGACCTACAATGAGCAGTTCTTC
TRBV7-9	NA	TRBJ1-1	TRBD1	CASSSDRAATEAFF	TGTGCCAGCAGCTCGGACAGGGCGGCCACTGAAGCTTTCTTT
TRBV20-1	few	TRBJ1-3	NA	CSASFWARAGNTIYF	TGCAGTGCTAGTTTCTGGGCCAGGGCTGGAAACACCATATATTTT
TRBV7-9	NA	TRBJ2-1	TRBD2	CASSYGLAVQAGQFF	TGTGCCAGCAGTTATGGACTAGCTGTACAAGCGGGGCAGTTCTTC
TRBV7-9	NA	TRBJ2-5	NA	CASSATGVAYETQYF	TGTGCCAGCAGTGCCACCGGGGTAGCTTACGAGACCCAGTACTTC
TRBV28	few	TRBJ1-2	TRBD1	CASHQGGVYGYTF	TGTGCCAGCCACCAGGGGGGCGTCTATGGCTACACCTTC
TRBV3-1	NA	TRBJ1-1	NA	CASSQDSNTEAFF	TGTGCCAGCAGCCAAGACAGTAACACTGAAGCTTTCTTT
TRBV20-1	NA	TRBJ2-4	TRBD1	CSAHSSGTEYF	TGCAGTGCTCATTCTTCCGGGACAGAGTACTTC
TRBV11-1	NA	TRBJ1-1	NA	CASSPTQGRNTEAFF	TGTGCCAGCAGCCCAACACAGGGTCGGAACACTGAAGCTTTCTTT
TRBV15	many	TRBJ2-5	TRBD1	CATSKESPGTGQETQYF	TGTGCCACCAGCAAAGAGTCCCCCGGGACAGGGCAAGAGACCCAGTACTTC
TRBV6-5	many	TRBJ2-2	NA	CASSYRTTNTGELFF	TGTGCCAGCAGTTACCGGACAACGAACACCGGGGAGCTGTTTTTT
TRBV12-3/TRBV12-4	few	TRBJ1-6	NA	CASSFSVRVSESPLHF	TGTGCCAGCAGTTTTAGCGTCAGGGTGTCGGAATCACCCCTCCACTTT
TRBV4-2	once	TRBJ1-4	TRBD1	CASRTAKGGLFF	TGTGCCAGCAGAACAGCGAAAGGGGGCCTGTTTTTT
TRBV12-3/TRBV12-4	many	TRBJ1-6	NA	CASSITTGSPLHF	TGTGCCAGCAGTATCACTACAGGGTCACCCCTCCACTTT
TRBV20-1	many	TRBJ2-7	TRBD1	CSARDSGSPGGAYEQYF	TGCAGTGCTAGAGATTCAGGGTCTCCAGGGGGCGCGTACGAGCAGTACTTC
TRBV12-3/TRBV12-4	many	TRBJ2-2	NA	CASGRDTGELFF	TGTGCCAGCGGCAGGGACACCGGGGAGCTGTTTTTT
TRBV4-2	NA	TRBJ1-5	TRBD1	CASSQGTGGGSNQPQHF	TGTGCCAGCAGCCAGGGGACAGGGGGCGGAAGCAATCAGCCCCAGCATTTT
TRBV12-3/TRBV12-4	many	TRBJ2-2	NA	CASSLRSSTGELFF	TGTGCCAGCAGTTTAAGGTCTTCGACCGGGGAGCTGTTTTTT
TRBV7-3	few	TRBJ2-2	TRBD1	CASSLIPTGTTGELFF	TGTGCCAGCAGCCTTATTCCGACAGGGACCACCGGGGAGCTGTTTTTT
TRBV20-1	NA	TRBJ2-3	NA	CSATGRLTDTQYF	TGCAGTGCTACAGGACGTCTCACAGATACGCAGTATTTT
TRBV6-2/TRBV6-3	few	TRBJ2-3	NA	CASSYLRDTQYF	TGTGCCAGCAGTTACTTGCGGGATACGCAGTATTTT
TRBV20-1	many	TRBJ2-3	NA	CSARAPWGEDTQYF	TGCAGTGCTAGAGCCCCTTGGGGGGAAGATACGCAGTATTTT
TRBV7-2	many	TRBJ2-2	NA	CASSRPATGELFF	TGTGCCAGCAGCCGGCCGGCGACCGGGGAGCTGTTTTTT
TRBV5-1	NA	TRBJ1-1	NA	CASSGGRTNSEAFF	TGCGCCAGCAGCGGAGGACGGACGAACTCTGAAGCTTTCTTT
TRBV12-3/TRBV12-4	NA	TRBJ2-1	TRBD1	CASSLGQGSKEQFF	TGTGCCAGCAGTCTCGGACAGGGATCGAAGGAGCAGTTCTTC
TRBV20-1	many	TRBJ2-1	NA	CSLTSGYPGVDEQFF	TGCAGCCTAACCTCGGGGTACCCCGGGGTCGATGAGCAGTTCTTC
TRBV12-3/TRBV12-4	many	TRBJ1-1	NA	CASSLGPQLRFF	TGTGCCAGCAGTTTAGGGCCCCAGCTTCGCTTCTTT
TRBV12-3/TRBV12-4	NA	TRBJ2-7	TRBD1	CASSRLGGGKEEQYF	TGTGCCAGCAGTCGCCTAGGGGGCGGTAAGGAAGAGCAGTACTTC
TRBV5-1	few	TRBJ2-1	NA	CASSPWEGVNEQFF	TGCGCCAGCAGCCCCTGGGAAGGGGTCAATGAGCAGTTCTTC
TRBV7-9	few	TRBJ1-1	NA	CASSYALGPGYGTEAFF	TGTGCCAGCAGCTACGCTCTTGGCCCAGGGTACGGCACTGAAGCTTTCTTT
TRBV20-1	NA	TRBJ1-1	NA	CSQAPRTEAFF	TGCAGCCAAGCCCCCAGGACTGAAGCTTTCTTT
TRBV10-1	many	TRBJ1-2	TRBD1	CASSDSGTAGDGYTF	TGCGCCAGCAGTGACTCCGGGACAGCGGGAGATGGCTACACCTTC